This T cell receptor (beta chain) was sequenced in a study of beta chain features in type 1 diabetes. About the research overall: Investigators examined 85 million to 110 million sorted cells across all samples. Regarding the study as a whole: In every one of the four CD4+ subsets, TCRB CDR3s were moderately but significantly shorter in Type 1 diabetes patients.

As every portion of the isolated RNA was reverse transcribed, the sequencing read expressed TCRB transcripts. About 3.7 million reads per sample were averaged for naive, central memory and regulatory samples. The method was immunoSEQ multiplex PCR; TCRdb's version includes in-frame clones alone and lacks a portion of them. The sample yields 500,000 to 650,000 clones, 9.5% to 15% seen once. The CDR3 length is 15 residues. CDR1 is SNHLY and CDR2 is FYNNEI in the germline V gene. With 4 bases removed from V and 1 base from J, the gap between germline ends came to 11 bases. A remark on this clone: Its antigen is unidentified.

The chain couples TRBV2 to TRBJ1-5; D gene ambiguous. The TCR sequence derives from a man aged 25-45 years with type 1 diabetes. The sequenced sample was naive CD4+ T cells from blood. The CDR3: CASSVRSLSNQPQHF. The DNA for the CDR3 is TGTGCCAGCAGTGTACGAAGCCTAAGCAATCAGCCCCAGCATTTT.